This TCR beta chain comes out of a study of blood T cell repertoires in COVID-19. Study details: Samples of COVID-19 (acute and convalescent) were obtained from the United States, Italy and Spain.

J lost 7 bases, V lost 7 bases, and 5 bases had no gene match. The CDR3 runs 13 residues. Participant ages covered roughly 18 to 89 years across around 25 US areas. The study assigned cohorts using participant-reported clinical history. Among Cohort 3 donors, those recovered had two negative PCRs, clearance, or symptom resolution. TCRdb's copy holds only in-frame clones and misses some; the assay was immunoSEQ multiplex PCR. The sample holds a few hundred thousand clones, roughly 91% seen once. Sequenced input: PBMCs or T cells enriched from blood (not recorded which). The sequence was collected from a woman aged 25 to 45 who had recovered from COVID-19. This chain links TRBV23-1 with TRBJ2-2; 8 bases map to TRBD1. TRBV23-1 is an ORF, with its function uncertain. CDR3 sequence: CASTRTGHGELFF. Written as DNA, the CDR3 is TGCGCCAGCACCCGGACAGGGCACGGGGAGCTGTTTTTT.